The 30 T cell receptor beta chains listed next were all sequenced from one sample in a study of cytomegalovirus exposure and HLA in healthy donors. With 60 Vbeta and 13 Jbeta primers, the PCR was carried out. Sequencing was performed with immunoSEQ multiplex PCR; in TCRdb, only in-frame clones are kept and a portion is missing. Of under 200,000 clones in the sample, about 71% were seen once. The sequencing input was PBMCs. These receptors were taken from a man aged 45-60 years in good health and CMV-seronegative.

J is TRBJ1-5 and V is TRBV7-2, with 7 bases matching TRBD1. This CDR3 comprises 15 residues. V was pared by 4 bases and J by 6 bases, with 9 bases of the junction left unmatched. CDR1 SGHTA and CDR2 FQGNSA come from the germline V gene. CDR3 in amino acids: CASSSAGTEGQPQHF. CDR3 nucleotides: TGTGCCAGCAGCTCGGCCGGGACAGAGGGTCAGCCCCAGCATTTT.

The chain joins TRBV11-3 to TRBJ1-2; 8 nucleotides match TRBD1. This CDR3 has 15 amino acids. V gave up 5 bases and J gave up 5 bases; unmatched junction bases: 10. In germline, CDR1 is SGHNT, CDR2 YENEEA. The CDR3 sequence is CASSPWTGKVYGYTF. DNA for the CDR3: TGTGCCAGCAGCCCTTGGACAGGGAAGGTATATGGCTACACCTTC.

The rearrangement uses TRBV5-1 and TRBJ2-3; 8 bases align to TRBD2. V lost 4 bases and J lost 1; bases outside the gene matches: 5. This CDR3 is 15 amino acids long. Germline V gene lookup returns CDR1 SGHRS and CDR2 YFSETQ. The CDR3 loop is CASSTGGGRTDTQYF. The CDR3 DNA reads TGCGCCAGCAGCACGGGCGGGGGGCGCACAGATACGCAGTATTTT.

About this clone: Other DNA sequences in the same sample also yield this CDR3. The CDR3 coding sequence is TGTGCCAGCTCACCGGACAGGAACTATGGCTACACCTTC. Translated, it gives CASSPDRNYGYTF. The V and J genes are TRBV18 and TRBJ1-2, with 7 nucleotides matching TRBD1. This CDR3 is built from 13 residues. The V segment lost 3 bases and the J segment 2 bases; nucleotides outside the gene matches: 0. CDR1 KGHSH and CDR2 LQKENI come from the germline V gene.

The CDR3 DNA follows: TGTGCCAGCAGCTCGCAAACAGGAATCGGGACTGAAGCTTTCTTT. Its protein is CASSSQTGIGTEAFF. The chain joins TRBV7-2 to TRBJ1-1; D possibly corresponds to TRBD1 (5 bases). The CDR3 is made up of 15 amino acids. Germline lookup yields CDR1 SGHTA and CDR2 FQGNSA. The V and J ends lost 4 bases and 5 bases respectively, with 17 bases between them.

The chain links TRBV5-4 to TRBJ2-2; D unresolved. Trimming took off 3 bases at V and 1 base at J, with 16 bases between the two ends. Germline loops: CDR1 SGHNT, CDR2 YYREEE (reference sequence). CDR3 length: 17 residues. In DNA form, the CDR3 reads TGTGCCAGCAGCTCCGCTCGTGAGCGAATGAACACCGGGGAGCTGTTTTTT. The encoded protein is CASSSARERMNTGELFF.

This clone was seen once. The chain joins TRBV19 to TRBJ1-1, with 8 positions matching TRBD1. J lost 1 base, V lost 7 bases, and 5 bases had no gene match. The CDR3 consists of 14 residues. Germline V gives CDR1 LNHDA, CDR2 SQIVND (reference sequence). The CDR3 DNA is TGTGCCAGTATGGGGGACAGGTGGAACACTGAAGCTTTCTTT. Protein product: CASMGDRWNTEAFF.

This clone has just a few counts. The chain uses TRBV15 and TRBJ1-6; no clear D gene. Trimming pared 8 bases from V and 0 bases from J, leaving 11 bases between. CDR3 size: 15 residues. The germline gives CDR1 LNHNV, CDR2 YYDKDF (reference sequence). The CDR3 reads CATAFDNSYNSPLHF. DNA of the CDR3: TGTGCCACCGCGTTTGACAACTCCTATAATTCACCCCTCCACTTT.

This clone occurred a few times. This CDR3 is also generated by other DNA sequences in the sample. The rearrangement uses TRBV5-1 and TRBJ1-2; D ambiguous. CDR1 SGHRS and CDR2 YFSETQ come from the germline V gene. V gave up 0 bases and J gave up 1 base, with 4 bases separating them. The CDR3 is 13 amino acids. The CDR3 is CASSLDSNYGYTF. CDR3 DNA: TGCGCCAGCAGCTTGGACAGTAACTATGGCTACACCTTC. Filled out from reference TRBV5-1 and TRBJ1-2, the complete variable domain reads KAGVTQTPRYLIKTRGQQVTLSCSPISGHRSVSWYQQTPGQGLQFLFEYFSETQRNKGNFPGRFSGRQFSNSRSEMNVSTLELGDSALYLCASSLDSNYGYTFGSGTRLTVV.

This sequence joins TRBV5-1 and TRBJ1-2; the match to TRBD1 covers 7 bases. The CDR3 contains 12 residues. V shed 4 bases, J shed 8 bases, and the junction held 5 bases outside the gene matches. Germline lookup yields CDR1 SGHRS and CDR2 YFSETQ. CDR3 nucleotides: TGCGCCAGCAGCCCAGACAGGGAGGGCTACACCTTC. Translation gives CASSPDREGYTF.

The genes are TRBV6-5 and TRBJ2-7; 10 bases are shared with TRBD2. The germline CDR1 and CDR2 sequences are MNHEY and SVGAGI. J lost 3 bases, V lost 10 bases, and 9 bases had no gene match. This CDR3 has 14 amino acids. The CDR3 is CATSRTSGNYEQYF. CDR3 in DNA: TGTGCCACCTCCCGGACTAGCGGAAACTACGAGCAGTACTTC.

This clone was detected a few times. The gene calls are TRBV11-1 and TRBJ1-6; D is uncertain. V was pared by 3 bases and J by 7 bases, with 10 bases between. Germline V CDR1 and CDR2: SGHAT, FQDESV (reference sequence). The length of the CDR3 is 14 residues. DNA for the CDR3: TGTGCCAGCAGCTTCGCGAGTTTCAATTCACCCCTCCACTTT. It is translated as CASSFASFNSPLHF.

The CDR3 spells CASSSRLQGETQYF. The CDR3 nucleotides read TGTGCCAGCAGTTCCCGACTACAGGGGGAGACCCAGTACTTC. V is TRBV6-5 and J is TRBJ2-5; 7 positions agree with TRBD1. There are 14 residues in the CDR3. From germline, CDR1 is MNHEY and CDR2 SVGAGI. V lost 4 bases, J lost 5 bases, and 7 bases stayed unmatched.

The V call is TRBV4-3, the J call TRBJ1-2; 7 nucleotides agree with TRBD1. J was trimmed by 4 bases and V by 1 base; bases with no gene match: 0. The germline gives CDR1 LGHNA, CDR2 YSLEER. The CDR3 runs 13 residues. The CDR3 region has the DNA TGCGCCAGCAGCCAAGGGACAGGCTATGGCTACACCTTC. Translated, it gives CASSQGTGYGYTF.

The V call is TRBV19, the J call TRBJ1-5; D possibly corresponds to TRBD1 (5 bases). The germline gives CDR1 LNHDA, CDR2 SQIVND (reference sequence). Trimming shortened V by 2 bases and J by 6 bases, and 5 bases separated the two germline ends. This CDR3 has 12 amino acids. The CDR3 region has the DNA TGTGCCAGTAGTATACAGGGTCAGCCCCAGCATTTT. It codes for CASSIQGQPQHF.

V and J are TRBV7-2 and TRBJ2-3; D may be TRBD1 (6 bases). The germline V and J ends were trimmed by 5 bases and 0 bases, with 12 bases remaining between them. Germline CDR1 SGHTA, CDR2 FQGNSA. The CDR3 is 15 residues long. CDR3 sequence: CASSLRDTSTDTQYF. In DNA, the CDR3 is TGTGCCAGCAGCCTCCGGGACACAAGCACAGATACGCAGTATTTT.

This rearrangement joins TRBV13 to TRBJ2-7; 9 positions agree with TRBD1. The germline V gene has CDR1 PRHDT and CDR2 FYEKMQ (reference sequence). The CDR3 covers 14 residues. J lost 3 bases, V lost 3 bases, and 3 bases had no gene match. CDR3 bases: TGTGCCAGCAGCTTCCGGGACAGGGACTACGAGCAGTACTTC. Translation gives CASSFRDRDYEQYF.

The V and J genes are TRBV7-2 and TRBJ2-7, with 12 bases lining up with TRBD2. Germline V gene lookup returns CDR1 SGHTA and CDR2 FQGNSA. The CDR3 runs 17 residues. The ends lost 5 bases at V and 4 bases at J; junction bases unmatched: 12. For the CDR3, the DNA is TGTGCCAGCAGCCCCCCCCGACTAGCGGGGGCGAAATACGAGCAGTACTTC. It is translated as CASSPPRLAGAKYEQYF.

This clone was seen a few times. The chain combines TRBV5-1 with TRBJ1-1; a weak D match, TRBD1 (5 bases). From germline, CDR1 is SGHRS and CDR2 YFSETQ. The CDR3 spans 17 residues. Trimming stripped 0 bases from V and 4 bases from J, with 19 bases between. The CDR3 sequence: CASSLDGYGRAFTEAFF. In DNA, the CDR3 is TGCGCCAGCAGCTTGGACGGGTACGGCAGGGCCTTCACTGAAGCTTTCTTT.

The table lists this clone with a count of one. The chain joins TRBV23-1 to TRBJ2-3; no clear D. TRBV23-1 is an ORF, with its function uncertain. This CDR3 region has 14 residues. Trimming shortened V by 0 bases and J by 5 bases, and 9 bases separated the two germline ends. CDR3 DNA: TGCGCCAGCAGTCAATCGAGGAAACGAGATACGCAGTATTTT. Its translation is CASSQSRKRDTQYF.

The chain combines TRBV7-2 with TRBJ2-1, with 9 bases identical to TRBD1. This CDR3 contains 16 residues. Germline CDR1 SGHTA, CDR2 FQGNSA. J gave up 10 bases and V 3 bases, and 13 bases lay outside the gene matches. The CDR3 loop reads CASSFGGTGKTWEQFF. The CDR3 nucleotides read TGTGCCAGCAGCTTTGGGGGGACAGGGAAAACATGGGAGCAGTTCTTC.

The rearrangement joins TRBV19 to TRBJ2-5; 12 positions match TRBD1. Germline V gives CDR1 LNHDA, CDR2 SQIVND (reference sequence). The CDR3 runs to 16 residues. V lost 4 bases to trimming and J lost 3 bases; unmatched junction nucleotides: 6. The CDR3 spells CASSTWDRGQEETQYF. For the CDR3, the DNA is TGTGCCAGTAGTACTTGGGACAGGGGGCAAGAAGAGACCCAGTACTTC.

A single count supports this clone. The chain carries TRBV28 and TRBJ1-1; TRBD1 agrees at 9 bases. J gave up 10 bases and V 5 bases, and 8 bases lay outside the gene matches. The CDR3 spans 13 residues. Germline CDR1 is MDHEN and CDR2 is SYDVKM. In nucleotides, the CDR3 is TGTGCCAGCAGTACAGGGGGCCCCGGGGCAGCTTTCTTT. Translation gives CASSTGGPGAAFF.

This rearrangement joins TRBV14 to TRBJ1-2, with 10 bases fitting TRBD1. CDR1 and CDR2 (germline): SGHDN, FVKESK. The CDR3 consists of 15 residues. With V trimmed by 4 bases and J by 8 bases, 10 bases remained unmatched. Here the CDR3 reads CASSPRQGAPEGYTF. The CDR3 DNA is TGTGCCAGCAGCCCGCGACAGGGGGCACCTGAAGGCTACACCTTC. The entire variable domain, with the rest obtained from reference TRBV14 and TRBJ1-2, is as follows: EAGVTQFPSHSVIEKGQTVTLRCDPISGHDNLYWYRRVMGKEIKFLLHFVKESKQDESGMPNNRFLAERTGGTYSTLKVQPAELEDSGVYFCASSPRQGAPEGYTFGSGTRLTVV.

CDR3 sequence (DNA): TGTGCCAGCAGCTTAGGACAGGGGAACTACGAGCAGTACTTC. Its protein is CASSLGQGNYEQYF. This sequence joins TRBV7-8 and TRBJ2-7; 8 positions agree with TRBD1. The CDR3 totals 14 residues. Germline V CDR1 and CDR2: SGHVS, FQNEAQ. V shed 1 base, J shed 3 bases, and the junction held 2 bases outside the gene matches.

This chain links TRBV27 with TRBJ2-3, with D maybe TRBD2 (6 bases). The CDR3 contains 17 residues. In germline, CDR1 is MNHEY, CDR2 SMNVEV (reference sequence). Trimming took off 3 bases at V and 6 bases at J, with 22 bases between the two ends. CDR3 sequence: CASSFNVLLLEGDTQYF. For the CDR3, the DNA is TGTGCCAGCAGTTTTAATGTCCTTTTGCTGGAGGGGGATACGCAGTATTTT.

This clone was picked up many times. The gene calls are TRBV19 and TRBJ1-1; a weak D match, TRBD1 (5 bases). The germline gives CDR1 LNHDA, CDR2 SQIVND (reference sequence). This CDR3 comprises 10 residues. V lost 7 bases and J lost 8, with 8 bases in between. The CDR3 DNA follows: TGTGCCAGTATGGGGGGGGAAGCTTTCTTT. Its translation is CASMGGEAFF.

The chain recombines TRBV5-6 with TRBJ1-2; 10 positions agree with TRBD1. J gave up 7 bases and V 4 bases, and 16 bases lay outside the gene matches. Per germline, CDR1 SGHDT and CDR2 YYEEEE. The CDR3 has 17 residues. The CDR3 sequence is CASSPPAGRQGAVGYTF. The CDR3 bases are TGTGCCAGCAGCCCACCCGCAGGTCGACAGGGGGCGGTTGGCTACACCTTC.

The chain couples TRBV5-5 to TRBJ2-2; 7 bases fit TRBD1. Germline V CDR1 and CDR2: SGHKS, YYEKEE (reference sequence). V gave up 2 bases and J gave up 3 bases; unmatched junction bases: 7. The CDR3 totals 16 residues. The CDR3 sequence is CASSFPGQRDTGELFF. CDR3 DNA: TGTGCCAGCAGCTTCCCGGGACAGAGAGACACCGGGGAGCTGTTTTTT.

V and J are TRBV20-1 and TRBJ2-7; possible D gene TRBD2, 6 bases. CDR1 and CDR2 from the germline V gene are DFQATT and SNEGSKA (reference sequence). This CDR3 spans 10 amino acids. Trimming pared 6 bases from V and 4 bases from J, leaving 7 bases between. The CDR3 bases are TGCAGTGCGGGGGGTTACGAGCAGTACTTC. Translating it yields CSAGGYEQYF.